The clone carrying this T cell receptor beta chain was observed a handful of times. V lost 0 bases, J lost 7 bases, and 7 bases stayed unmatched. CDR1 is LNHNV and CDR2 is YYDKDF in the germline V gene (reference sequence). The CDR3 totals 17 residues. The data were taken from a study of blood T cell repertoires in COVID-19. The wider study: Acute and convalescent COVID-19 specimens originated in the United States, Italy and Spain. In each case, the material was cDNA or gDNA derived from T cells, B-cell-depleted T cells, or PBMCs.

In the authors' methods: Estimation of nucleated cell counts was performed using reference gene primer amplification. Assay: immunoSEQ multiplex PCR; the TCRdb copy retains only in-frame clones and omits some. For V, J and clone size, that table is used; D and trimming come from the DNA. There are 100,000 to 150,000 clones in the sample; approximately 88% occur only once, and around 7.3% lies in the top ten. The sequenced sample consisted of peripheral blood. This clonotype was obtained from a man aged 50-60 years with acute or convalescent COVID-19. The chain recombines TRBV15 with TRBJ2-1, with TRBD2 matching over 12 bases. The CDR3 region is CATSRDLLAGGRNEQFF. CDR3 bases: TGTGCCACCAGCAGAGATCTGCTAGCGGGAGGGAGGAATGAGCAGTTCTTC.